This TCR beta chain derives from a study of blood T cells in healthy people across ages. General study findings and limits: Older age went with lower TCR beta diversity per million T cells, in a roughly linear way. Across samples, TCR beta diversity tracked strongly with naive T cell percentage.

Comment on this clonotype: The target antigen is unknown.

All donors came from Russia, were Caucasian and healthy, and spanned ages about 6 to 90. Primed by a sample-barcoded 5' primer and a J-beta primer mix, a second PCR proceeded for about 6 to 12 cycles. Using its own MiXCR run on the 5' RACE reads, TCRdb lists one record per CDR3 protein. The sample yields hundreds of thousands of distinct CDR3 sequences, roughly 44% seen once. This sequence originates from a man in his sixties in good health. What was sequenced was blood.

DNA of the CDR3: TGTGCCAGCAGCCGCGACAGCCCCAACACTGAAGCTTTCTTT. Encoded protein: CASSRDSPNTEAFF. The genes are TRBV7-2 and TRBJ1-1; tentative D call: TRBD1 (5 bases). Germline V gene sequence: CDR1 SGHTA, CDR2 FQGNSA. V lost 5 bases, J lost 2 bases, and 12 bases lay in between. The CDR3 is 14 amino acids.